This entry lists 30 T cell receptor beta chains sequenced from one sample in a study of blood T cell repertoires in COVID-19. TCRdb's copy holds only in-frame clones and misses some; the assay was immunoSEQ multiplex PCR. The table shows some 60,000 clones, with around 83% occurring only once. The source material was peripheral blood. Receptors originate from a man aged 50-59 years with COVID-19, enrolled during active disease.

The V call is TRBV6-1, the J call TRBJ2-5; tentative D call: TRBD1 (6 bases). The ends were cut back, 4 bases at V and 2 bases at J, with 17 bases in the middle. Germline V gene data show CDR1 as MNHNS and CDR2 as SASEGT. The CDR3 length is 16 residues. The DNA for the CDR3 is TGTGCCAGCAGTGTTCAGGGGCCTATATATCAAGAGACCCAGTACTTC. It codes for CASSVQGPIYQETQYF.

Note on this clone: The junction shows a germline mismatch at one end, possibly a read error. The CDR3 loop is CASSLVLGGPPKRNF. The DNA of the CDR3 is TGTGCCAGCAGCTTAGTGTTGGGAGGGCCCCCCAAAAGGAACTTC. The chain employs TRBV11-3 and TRBJ2-7; 7 nucleotides align to TRBD2. CDR1 and CDR2 from the germline V gene are SGHNT and YENEEA. The CDR3 loop spans 15 amino acids.

About this clone itself: This same CDR3 is encoded by further DNA sequences in the sample. The V gene is TRBV28, the J gene TRBJ2-1; 14 bases map to TRBD2. This CDR3 region has 15 residues. The germline V gene has CDR1 MDHEN and CDR2 SYDVKM. After removal of 3 bases from V and 9 bases from J, the junction contained 4 bases not matched to a gene. CDR3 nucleotide sequence: TGTGCCAGCAGTTTGGGACTAGCGGGAGTTGGTGAGCAGTTCTTC. This translates into CASSLGLAGVGEQFF.

CDR3 amino acids: CASSPRGRAGYTF. In nucleotides, the CDR3 is TGTGCCAGCAGTCCAAGGGGGCGGGCTGGCTACACCTTC. The rearrangement joins TRBV28 to TRBJ1-2, with 7 positions matching TRBD1. CDR3 length: 13 amino acids. J lost 7 bases, V lost 5 bases, and 7 bases had no gene match. Germline CDR1 is MDHEN and CDR2 is SYDVKM.

The rearrangement joins TRBV6-5 to TRBJ2-1; D is perhaps TRBD1 (6 bases). The CDR3 has 15 amino acids. V was pared by 6 bases and J by 4 bases, with 16 bases between. Germline assignment: CDR1 MNHEY and CDR2 SVGAGI. The CDR3, as DNA: TGTGCCAGCAGCACTGAAGACAGGATGTACAATGAGCAGTTCTTC. Its protein product is CASSTEDRMYNEQFF.

This chain uses TRBV28 with TRBJ1-1, with D uncertain. Germline V gene sequence: CDR1 MDHEN, CDR2 SYDVKM. The CDR3 runs to 13 residues. V gave up 3 bases and J gave up 5 bases, with 10 bases separating them. The CDR3 loop reads CASSFNRRTEAFF. The CDR3 DNA follows: TGTGCCAGCAGTTTCAATAGGCGGACTGAAGCTTTCTTT.

V usage is TRBV29-1 and J usage is TRBJ2-7; D gene unclear. Germline V gene sequence: CDR1 SQVTM, CDR2 ANQGSEA. CDR3 length: 11 amino acids. V shed 7 bases and J shed 2 bases, with 9 bases lying between them. CDR3 sequence reads: CSAVSTYEQYF. CDR3 bases: TGCAGCGCAGTCAGTACCTACGAGCAGTACTTC.

The genes are TRBV18 and TRBJ2-2; 11 bases align to TRBD2. CDR3 length equals 16 residues. The germline CDR1 and CDR2 sequences are KGHSH and LQKENI. The junction had 2 bases not matched to a gene; V was cut back by 5 bases and J by 0 bases. CDR3 nucleotide sequence: TGTGCCAGCTCAACGGGACTAGCGGCGAACACCGGGGAGCTGTTTTTT. This codes for CASSTGLAANTGELFF. The full variable domain, in which reference TRBV18 and TRBJ2-2 provide the parts outside the CDR3, is NAGVMQNPRHLVRRRGQEARLRCSPMKGHSHVYWYRQLPEEGLKFMVYLQKENIIDESGMPKERFSAEFPKEGPSILRIQQVVRGDSAAYFCASSTGLAANTGELFFGEGSRLTVL.

This chain links TRBV4-1 with TRBJ2-7; possible D gene TRBD2, 5 bases. CDR1 and CDR2 (germline): MGHRA, YSYEKL. V shed 4 bases and J shed 4 bases, with 11 bases lying between them. The CDR3 covers 13 residues. CDR3 nucleotides: TGCGCCAGCAGCCGGATCCGGGGTTACGAGCAGTACTTC. It translates to CASSRIRGYEQYF.

The CDR3 here is CASSLRSSYNSPLHF. CDR3 DNA: TGTGCCAGCAGCTTGAGGAGCTCCTATAATTCACCCCTCCACTTT. V gene TRBV5-6 combines with J gene TRBJ1-6; D remains unclear. The CDR3 runs 15 residues. V was cut by 1 base and J by 0 bases, with 5 bases left in between. Looked up from germline, CDR1 is SGHDT and CDR2 is YYEEEE.

V gene TRBV4-2 combines with J gene TRBJ2-1; tentatively, D is TRBD1 (5 bases). Deletions cut 3 bases from V and 4 bases from J, with 13 bases between. CDR3 length equals 15 residues. Germline CDR1 is LGHNA and CDR2 is YNFKEQ. CDR3 amino acids: CASSQDKERYNEQFF. In DNA, the CDR3 is TGTGCCAGCAGCCAGGACAAGGAGAGGTACAATGAGCAGTTCTTC.

V is TRBV6-1 and J is TRBJ1-5, with D perhaps matching TRBD1 (5 bases). Germline CDR1 is MNHNS and CDR2 is SASEGT. The V end was cut by 2 bases, the J end by 0 bases, with 8 bases between. The CDR3 loop spans 15 amino acids. CDR3 in DNA: TGTGCCAGCAGTGAAAGACAGCTTAGCAATCAGCCCCAGCATTTT. It yields the protein CASSERQLSNQPQHF.

The rearrangement links TRBV7-2 to TRBJ2-7; D may be TRBD2 (6 bases). There are 14 residues in the CDR3. Germline V CDR1 and CDR2: SGHTA, FQGNSA. The V end lost 2 bases, the J end lost 2 bases, and 10 bases lay between the germline ends. CDR3 amino acids: CASSLLRGTYEQYF. The CDR3 coding sequence is TGTGCCAGCAGCTTACTGCGGGGAACCTACGAGCAGTACTTC. The full variable domain, completed using reference TRBV7-2 and TRBJ2-7, is GAGVSQSPSNKVTEKGKDVELRCDPISGHTALYWYRQSLGQGLEFLIYFQGNSAPDKSGLPSDRFSAERTGGSVSTLTIQRTQQEDSAVYLCASSLLRGTYEQYFGPGTRLTVT.

J is TRBJ2-3 and V is TRBV5-8; TRBD2 agrees at 8 bases. Trimming at V came to 0 bases and at J to 1 base, leaving 4 bases not matched to a gene. There are 16 residues in the CDR3. Germline V gene lookup returns CDR1 SGHTS and CDR2 YDEGEE. CDR3 sequence: CASSLGGGRRTDTQYF. DNA for the CDR3: TGTGCCAGCAGCTTGGGCGGGGGGCGCCGCACAGATACGCAGTATTTT.

This clone appeared a few times. V gene TRBV6-5 combines with J gene TRBJ1-3; D call uncertain. This CDR3 region has 14 residues. The V gene's germline CDR1 is MNHEY and CDR2 SVGAGI. Trimming removed 0 bases at V and 4 bases at J, with 7 bases between. The CDR3 spells CASSYSNSGNTIYF. DNA for the CDR3: TGTGCCAGCAGTTACTCGAACAGCGGAAACACCATATATTTT.

This clone occurred a few times. The chain carries TRBV27 and TRBJ1-1; TRBD1 agrees at 7 bases. This CDR3 has 17 amino acids. Germline CDR1 is MNHEY and CDR2 is SMNVEV (reference sequence). J lost 2 bases, V lost 7 bases, and 16 bases had no gene match. CDR3 bases: TGTGCCAGCACTCTGCGGCCTCCTGGGACAGTTAACACTGAAGCTTTCTTT. It codes for CASTLRPPGTVNTEAFF.

V usage is TRBV5-1 and J usage is TRBJ1-1, with no clear D. From germline, CDR1 is SGHRS and CDR2 YFSETQ. This CDR3 comprises 14 residues. The germline V and J ends were trimmed by 0 bases and 1 base, with 7 bases remaining between them. The CDR3 spells CASSLGGKNTEAFF. The CDR3 DNA follows: TGCGCCAGCAGCTTGGGAGGGAAGAACACTGAAGCTTTCTTT.

This chain links TRBV29-1 with TRBJ2-5; 7 positions agree with TRBD2. The germline V gene has CDR1 SQVTM and CDR2 ANQGSEA. Losses at the gene ends were 2 bases for V and 4 bases for J; bases not matched to a gene: 7. This CDR3 is 14 amino acids long. The CDR3 sequence: CSVELQGRGETQYF. The CDR3 bases are TGCAGCGTTGAACTCCAAGGGAGGGGAGAGACCCAGTACTTC.

This clone showed up just a few times. V is TRBV29-1 and J is TRBJ2-7; 9 positions match TRBD2. The germline CDR1 and CDR2 sequences are SQVTM and ANQGSEA. The CDR3 runs to 13 residues. Unmatched junction bases numbered 6, after V lost 4 bases and J lost 5 bases. CDR3 in amino acids: CSVVRLAGDEQYF. CDR3 DNA sequence: TGCAGCGTTGTAAGGTTAGCGGGAGACGAGCAGTACTTC.

In this sample, this clone turned up once. V and J are TRBV30 and TRBJ1-2, with 8 bases fitting TRBD1. The CDR3 has 13 amino acids. V lost 1 base to trimming and J lost 4 bases; unmatched junction nucleotides: 2. Germline V gene sequence: CDR1 GTSNPN, CDR2 SVGIG (reference sequence). CDR3 bases: TGTGCCTGGAGTGGACAGGGGCTCTATGGCTACACCTTC. Translated, it gives CAWSGQGLYGYTF.

The V gene is TRBV2, the J gene TRBJ2-3; D is possibly TRBD2 (5 bases). This CDR3 is built from 14 residues. The V end lost 4 bases, the J end lost 4 bases, and 12 bases lay between the germline ends. Germline lookup yields CDR1 SNHLY and CDR2 FYNNEI. CDR3 residues: CASSVSGRADTQYF. The DNA for the CDR3 is TGTGCCAGCAGTGTGAGTGGGCGGGCAGATACGCAGTATTTT.

The V gene is TRBV7-8, the J gene TRBJ2-3; TRBD2 matches at 8 bases. The V gene end was trimmed by 4 bases and the J gene end by 3 bases; junction bases not matched to a gene: 9. The CDR3 consists of 16 residues. Germline lookup yields CDR1 SGHVS and CDR2 FQNEAQ. CDR3 DNA: TGTGCCAGCAGCTCCAATAGCGGGGTAAATACAGATACGCAGTATTTT. Its protein is CASSSNSGVNTDTQYF.

The chain has TRBV15 and TRBJ2-1; TRBD2 agrees at 10 bases. CDR3 size: 17 residues. V lost 0 bases, J lost 7 bases, and 9 bases stayed unmatched. CDR1 is LNHNV and CDR2 is YYDKDF in the germline V gene (reference sequence). This CDR3 reads CATSRDPAGGPRNEQFF. The CDR3 DNA reads TGTGCCACCAGCAGAGACCCAGCGGGAGGGCCCCGGAATGAGCAGTTCTTC.

The rearrangement links TRBV6-2 or TRBV6-3 to TRBJ2-7, with 11 bases matching TRBD2. CDR3 length: 16 residues. V shed 6 bases, J shed 0 bases, and the junction held 7 bases outside the gene matches. Germline assignment: CDR1 MNHEY and CDR2 SVGEGT. CDR3 coding DNA: TGTGCCAGCAGCCCGGGAACTAGCGGGAGCTCCTACGAGCAGTACTTC. This gives the protein CASSPGTSGSSYEQYF.

In DNA, the CDR3 is TGTGCCAGCAGCTTAGGGGCCGGGATCTCTGGAAACACCATATATTTT. Its protein is CASSLGAGISGNTIYF. The V and J genes are TRBV7-6 and TRBJ1-3; D not certain. The germline V gene has CDR1 SGHVS and CDR2 FNYEAQ. The CDR3 loop spans 16 amino acids. V lost 1 base to trimming and J lost 0 bases, with 10 bases between them.

The chain is built from TRBV10-3 and TRBJ2-4; TRBD2 aligns across 7 bases. Germline CDR1 reads ENHRY; CDR2 reads SYGVKD. The ends lost 3 bases at V and 7 bases at J; junction bases unmatched: 3. The CDR3 has 13 residues. The CDR3 nucleotides read TGTGCCATCAGTGAATGGGAGGGGAACATTCAGTACTTC. Translating gives CAISEWEGNIQYF.

The chain is built from TRBV11-2 and TRBJ1-2; 7 nucleotides agree with TRBD1. V was clipped by 3 bases and J by 4 bases; unmatched bases: 8. CDR3 length: 15 amino acids. In germline, CDR1 is SGHAT, CDR2 FQNNGV. The CDR3 sequence: CASSFSRDSGYGYTF. The DNA for the CDR3 is TGTGCCAGCAGCTTTAGCCGGGACAGTGGCTATGGCTACACCTTC. The whole variable domain, filled in from reference TRBV11-2 and TRBJ1-2, reads EAGVAQSPRYKIIEKRQSVAFWCNPISGHATLYWYQQILGQGPKLLIQFQNNGVVDDSQLPKDRFSAERLKGVDSTLKIQPAKLEDSAVYLCASSFSRDSGYGYTFGSGTRLTVV.

The chain carries TRBV19 and TRBJ2-1; 16 nucleotides match TRBD2. Unmatched junction bases numbered 11, after V lost 3 bases and J lost 12 bases. Per germline, CDR1 LNHDA and CDR2 SQIVND (reference sequence). The CDR3 is made up of 17 amino acids. The CDR3 reads CASSISQGLAGGAAQFF. The CDR3 DNA is TGTGCCAGTAGTATTAGCCAGGGACTAGCGGGAGGGGCAGCGCAGTTCTTC.

The V and J genes are TRBV28 and TRBJ2-1, with D perhaps TRBD2 (6 bases). V dropped 6 bases and J dropped 6 bases, with 15 bases sitting between them. The CDR3 extends over 14 amino acids. The germline V gene has CDR1 MDHEN and CDR2 SYDVKM. CDR3 DNA: TGTGCCAGCAGAGATCCGGGACTTTTCAATGAGCAGTTCTTC. Amino acids: CASRDPGLFNEQFF.

The sample holds a few counts of this clone. V is TRBV19 and J is TRBJ2-3; perhaps TRBD2 as D (7 bases). V was clipped by 10 bases and J by 8 bases, with 25 bases between them. The V gene's germline CDR1 is LNHDA and CDR2 SQIVND (reference sequence). The CDR3 contains 15 residues. The CDR3 protein is CATKQEEGGWSTQYF. CDR3 DNA sequence: TGTGCCACCAAACAGGAGGAGGGGGGGTGGTCTACGCAGTATTTT.